This TCR beta chain emerged from a study of a mutant IDH1 vaccine in newly diagnosed glioma. Study as a whole: Commencement of vaccination occurred 4-6 weeks following radiotherapy alone, or concurrently with temozolomide cycles. Treated patients were about 60% male, around 38% female, mean age approximately 41 years. Study-level points and caveats: Detectable vaccine-induced immune responses arose in about 93% of patients.

Trimming shortened V by 3 bases and J by 5 bases, and 5 bases separated the two germline ends. Per germline, CDR1 MGHRA and CDR2 YSYEKL. The CDR3 is made up of 12 amino acids. Clones were sequenced by immunoSEQ multiplex PCR, and TCRdb holds only the in-frame ones, with some missing. This sample yields 38,000 or so clones, of which approximately 93% are seen a single time; approximately 2.4% belongs to the top ten. Details on this clone: Its antigen is not identified.

As to time point: week 5, during vaccination. Vaccine doses each comprised 300 ug of mutant IDH1 20-mer peptide, with topical imiquimod. This rearrangement joins TRBV4-1 to TRBJ2-1; D might be TRBD1 or TRBD2, each matching 5 bases. Sample: PBMCs, taken from a glioma patient whose treatment included an IDH1 peptide vaccine. The receptor was isolated from a man between 45 and 60 years old with glioma. As DNA, the CDR3 is TGCGCCAGCAGCCAGGGGGACAATGAGCAGTTCTTC. Encoded protein: CASSQGDNEQFF.